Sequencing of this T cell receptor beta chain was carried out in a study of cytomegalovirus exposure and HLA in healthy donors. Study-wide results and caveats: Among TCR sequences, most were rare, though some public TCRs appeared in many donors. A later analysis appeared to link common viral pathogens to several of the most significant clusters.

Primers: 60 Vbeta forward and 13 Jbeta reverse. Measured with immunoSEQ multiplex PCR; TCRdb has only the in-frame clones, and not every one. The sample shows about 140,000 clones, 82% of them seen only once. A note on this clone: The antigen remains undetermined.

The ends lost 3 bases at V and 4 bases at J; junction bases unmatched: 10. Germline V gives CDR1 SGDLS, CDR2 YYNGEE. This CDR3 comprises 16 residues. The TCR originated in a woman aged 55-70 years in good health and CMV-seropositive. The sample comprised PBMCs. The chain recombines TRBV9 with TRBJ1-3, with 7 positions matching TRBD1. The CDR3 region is CASSAWDSEGGNTIYF. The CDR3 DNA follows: TGTGCCAGCAGCGCTTGGGACAGCGAAGGAGGAAACACCATATATTTT.